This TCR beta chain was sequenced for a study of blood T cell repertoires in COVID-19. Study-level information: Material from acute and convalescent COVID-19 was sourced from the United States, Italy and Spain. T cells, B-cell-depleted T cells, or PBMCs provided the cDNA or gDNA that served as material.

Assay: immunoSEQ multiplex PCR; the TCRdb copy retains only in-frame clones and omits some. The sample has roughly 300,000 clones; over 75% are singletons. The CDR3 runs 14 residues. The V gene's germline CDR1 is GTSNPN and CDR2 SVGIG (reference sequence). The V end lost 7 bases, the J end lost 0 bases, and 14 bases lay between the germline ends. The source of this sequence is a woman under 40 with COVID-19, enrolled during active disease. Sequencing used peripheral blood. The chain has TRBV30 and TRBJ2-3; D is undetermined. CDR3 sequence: CALNSATSTDTQYF. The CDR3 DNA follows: TGTGCCTTGAACTCTGCTACTAGCACAGATACGCAGTATTTT.